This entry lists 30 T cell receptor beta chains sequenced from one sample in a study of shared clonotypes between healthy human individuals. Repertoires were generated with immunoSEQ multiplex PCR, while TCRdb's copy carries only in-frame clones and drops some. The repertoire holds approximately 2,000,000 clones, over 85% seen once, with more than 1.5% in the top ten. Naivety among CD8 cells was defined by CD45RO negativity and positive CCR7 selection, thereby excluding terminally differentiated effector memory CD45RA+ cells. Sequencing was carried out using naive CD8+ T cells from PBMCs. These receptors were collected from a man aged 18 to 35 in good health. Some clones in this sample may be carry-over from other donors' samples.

The CDR3 spells CASSGDEVLRETQYF. CDR3 nucleotide sequence: TGTGCCAGCAGCGGAGACGAGGTACTCAGAGAGACCCAGTACTTC. The rearrangement uses TRBV7-9 and TRBJ2-5; D is unresolved. Trimming pared 5 bases from V and 4 bases from J, leaving 17 bases between. CDR1 SEHNR and CDR2 FQNEAQ come from the germline V gene (reference sequence). The length of the CDR3 is 15 residues.

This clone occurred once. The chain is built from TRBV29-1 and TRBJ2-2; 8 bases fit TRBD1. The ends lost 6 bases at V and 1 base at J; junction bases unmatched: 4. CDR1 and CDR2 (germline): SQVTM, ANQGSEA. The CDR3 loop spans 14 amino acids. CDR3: CSVGGTGNTGELFF. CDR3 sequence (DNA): TGCAGCGTCGGTGGGACAGGGAACACCGGGGAGCTGTTTTTT.

The CDR3: CASSLVRGGRGTDTQYF. In DNA, the CDR3 is TGTGCCAGCAGCTTAGTTCGGGGCGGGCGGGGCACAGATACGCAGTATTTT. This chain links TRBV7-8 with TRBJ2-3; either TRBD1 or TRBD2 may supply D (5 bases each). Germline CDR1 reads SGHVS; CDR2 reads FQNEAQ. The CDR3 length is 17 residues. Trimming removed 1 base from V and 1 base from J, with 15 bases in between.

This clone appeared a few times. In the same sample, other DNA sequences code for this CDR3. The chain's CDR3 is CASRGDGRNTEAFF. In DNA, the CDR3 is TGTGCCAGCAGAGGCGACGGGAGGAACACTGAAGCTTTCTTT. The chain joins TRBV6-5 to TRBJ1-1; D is unresolved. CDR1 and CDR2 (germline): MNHEY, SVGAGI. CDR3 length: 14 residues. The V gene lost 6 bases and the J gene lost 1 base, with 12 bases spanning the gap.

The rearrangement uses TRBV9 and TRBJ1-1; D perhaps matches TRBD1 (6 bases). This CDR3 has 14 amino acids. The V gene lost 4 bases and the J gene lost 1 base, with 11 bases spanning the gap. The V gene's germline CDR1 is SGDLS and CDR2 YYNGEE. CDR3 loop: CASSTGHRNTEAFF. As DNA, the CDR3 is TGTGCCAGCAGCACGGGACACCGGAACACTGAAGCTTTCTTT.

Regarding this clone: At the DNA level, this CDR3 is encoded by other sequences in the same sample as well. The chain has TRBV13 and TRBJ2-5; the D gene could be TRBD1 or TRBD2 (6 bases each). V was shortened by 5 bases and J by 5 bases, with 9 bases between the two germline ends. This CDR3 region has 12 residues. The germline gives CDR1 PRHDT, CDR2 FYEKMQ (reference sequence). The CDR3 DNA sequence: TGTGCCAGCAGCCGAGGGGGGGAGACCCAGTACTTC. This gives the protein CASSRGGETQYF.

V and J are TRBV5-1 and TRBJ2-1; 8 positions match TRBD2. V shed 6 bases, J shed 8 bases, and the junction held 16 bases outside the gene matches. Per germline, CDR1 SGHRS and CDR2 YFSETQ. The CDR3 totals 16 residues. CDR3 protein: CASIPSGTSAFDEQFF. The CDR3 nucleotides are TGCGCCAGCATCCCCTCGGGGACTAGTGCCTTCGATGAGCAGTTCTTC.

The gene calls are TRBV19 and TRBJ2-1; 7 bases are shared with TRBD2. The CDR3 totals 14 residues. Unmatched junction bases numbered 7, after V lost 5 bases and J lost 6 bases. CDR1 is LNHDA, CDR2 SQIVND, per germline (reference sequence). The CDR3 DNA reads TGTGCCAGTAGTCAGGGCCTAGCGGCCAATGAGCAGTTCTTC. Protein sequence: CASSQGLAANEQFF.

The CDR3 DNA follows: TGCAGCGTTGAAGCGGAGAACTCCTACAATGAGCAGTTCTTC. This encodes CSVEAENSYNEQFF. The chain links TRBV29-1 to TRBJ2-1; D remains ambiguous. Germline CDR1 reads SQVTM; CDR2 reads ANQGSEA. Trimming took 1 base from V and 0 from J, leaving 7 bases between them. The CDR3 loop spans 14 amino acids.

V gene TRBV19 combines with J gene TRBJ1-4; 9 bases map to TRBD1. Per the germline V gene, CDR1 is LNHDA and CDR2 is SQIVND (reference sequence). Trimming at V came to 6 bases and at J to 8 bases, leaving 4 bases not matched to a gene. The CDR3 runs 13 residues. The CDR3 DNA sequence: TGTGCCAGTAGAGACAGGGGGGACGAAAAACTGTTTTTT. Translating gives CASRDRGDEKLFF.

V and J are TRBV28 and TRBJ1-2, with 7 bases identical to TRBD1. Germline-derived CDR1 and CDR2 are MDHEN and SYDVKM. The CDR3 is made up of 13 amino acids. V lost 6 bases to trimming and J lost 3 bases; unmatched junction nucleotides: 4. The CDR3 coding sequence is TGTGCCAGCAGAAACAGGGGCGACTATGGCTACACCTTC. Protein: CASRNRGDYGYTF.

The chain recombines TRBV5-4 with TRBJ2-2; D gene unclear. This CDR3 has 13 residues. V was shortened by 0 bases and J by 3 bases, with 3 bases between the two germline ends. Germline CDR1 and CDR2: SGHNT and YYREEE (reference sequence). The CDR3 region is CASSLGDTGELFF. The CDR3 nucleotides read TGTGCCAGCAGCTTGGGGGACACCGGGGAGCTGTTTTTT.

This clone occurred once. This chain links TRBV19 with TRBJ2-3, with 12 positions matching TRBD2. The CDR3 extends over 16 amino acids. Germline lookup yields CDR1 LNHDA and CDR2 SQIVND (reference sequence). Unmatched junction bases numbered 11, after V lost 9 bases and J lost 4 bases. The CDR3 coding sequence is TGTGCCAGCCAGGAACTAGCGGGAGGAAAGGCAGATACGCAGTATTTT. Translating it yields CASQELAGGKADTQYF.

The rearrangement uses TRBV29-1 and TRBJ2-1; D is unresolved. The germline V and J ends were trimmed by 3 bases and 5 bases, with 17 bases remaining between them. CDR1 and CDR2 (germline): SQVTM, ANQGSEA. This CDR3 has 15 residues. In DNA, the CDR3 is TGCAGCGTTGAGTTCGTGGAGCCCGAGCACAATGAGCAGTTCTTC. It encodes CSVEFVEPEHNEQFF.

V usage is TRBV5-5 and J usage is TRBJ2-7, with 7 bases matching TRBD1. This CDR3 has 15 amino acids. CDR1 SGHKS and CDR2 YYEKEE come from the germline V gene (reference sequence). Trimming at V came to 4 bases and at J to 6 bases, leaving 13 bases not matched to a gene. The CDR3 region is CASSPEGQTLGEQYF. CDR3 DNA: TGTGCCAGCAGCCCCGAGGGACAGACTCTGGGCGAGCAGTACTTC.

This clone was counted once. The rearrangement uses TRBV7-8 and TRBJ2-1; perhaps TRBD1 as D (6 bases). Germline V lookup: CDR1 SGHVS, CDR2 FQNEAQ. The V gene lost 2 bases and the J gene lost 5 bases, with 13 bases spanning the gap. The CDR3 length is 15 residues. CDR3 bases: TGTGCCAGCAGCTTAACCTTGACAGGCCACAATGAGCAGTTCTTC. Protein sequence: CASSLTLTGHNEQFF.

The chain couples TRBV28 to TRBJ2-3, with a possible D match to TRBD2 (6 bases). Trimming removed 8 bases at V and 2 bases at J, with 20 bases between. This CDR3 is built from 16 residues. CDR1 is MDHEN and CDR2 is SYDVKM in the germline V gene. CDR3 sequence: CASPPGAAGLTDTQYF. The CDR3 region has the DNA TGTGCCAGCCCTCCAGGCGCGGCGGGGCTCACAGATACGCAGTATTTT.

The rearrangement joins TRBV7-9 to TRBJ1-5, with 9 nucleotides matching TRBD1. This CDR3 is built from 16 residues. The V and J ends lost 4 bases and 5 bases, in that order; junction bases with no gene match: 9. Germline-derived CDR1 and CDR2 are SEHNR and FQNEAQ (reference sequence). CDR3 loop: CASSSIRDRVDQPQHF. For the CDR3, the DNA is TGTGCCAGCAGCTCAATCCGGGACAGGGTTGATCAGCCCCAGCATTTT.

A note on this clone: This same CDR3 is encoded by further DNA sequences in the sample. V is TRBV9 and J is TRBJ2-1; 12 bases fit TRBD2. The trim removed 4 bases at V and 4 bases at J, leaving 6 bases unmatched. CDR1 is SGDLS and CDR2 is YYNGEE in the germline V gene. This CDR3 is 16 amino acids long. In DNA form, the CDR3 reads TGTGCCAGCAGCCCACGGACTAGCGGGAAGTACAATGAGCAGTTCTTC. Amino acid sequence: CASSPRTSGKYNEQFF. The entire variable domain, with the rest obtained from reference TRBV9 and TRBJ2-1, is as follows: DSGVTQTPKHLITATGQRVTLRCSPRSGDLSVYWYQQSLDQGLQFLIQYYNGEERAKGNILERFSAQQFPDLHSELNLSSLELGDSALYFCASSPRTSGKYNEQFFGPGTRLTVL.

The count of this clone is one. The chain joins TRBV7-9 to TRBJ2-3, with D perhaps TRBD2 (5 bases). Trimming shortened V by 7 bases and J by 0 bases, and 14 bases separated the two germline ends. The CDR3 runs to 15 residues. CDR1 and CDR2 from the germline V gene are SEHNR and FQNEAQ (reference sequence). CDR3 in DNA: TGTGCCAGCATAGAGGGCCAAGCCAGCACAGATACGCAGTATTTT. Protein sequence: CASIEGQASTDTQYF.

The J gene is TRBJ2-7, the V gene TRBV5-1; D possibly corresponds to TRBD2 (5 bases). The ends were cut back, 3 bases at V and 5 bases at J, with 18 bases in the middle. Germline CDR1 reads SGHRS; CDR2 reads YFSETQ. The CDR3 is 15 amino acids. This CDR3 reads CASSWWPGDQDEQYF. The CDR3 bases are TGCGCCAGCAGCTGGTGGCCCGGGGATCAAGACGAGCAGTACTTC.

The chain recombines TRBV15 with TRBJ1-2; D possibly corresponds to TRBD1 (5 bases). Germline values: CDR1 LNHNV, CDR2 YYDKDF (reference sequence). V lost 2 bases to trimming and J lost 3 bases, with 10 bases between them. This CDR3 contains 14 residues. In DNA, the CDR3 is TGTGCCACCAGCAGAAGGGACGGCTACTATGGCTACACCTTC. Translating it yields CATSRRDGYYGYTF.

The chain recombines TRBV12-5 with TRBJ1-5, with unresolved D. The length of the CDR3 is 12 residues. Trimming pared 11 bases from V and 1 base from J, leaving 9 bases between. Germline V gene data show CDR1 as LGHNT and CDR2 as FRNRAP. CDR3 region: CAGGVSNQPQHF. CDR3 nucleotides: TGTGCTGGAGGCGTCAGCAATCAGCCCCAGCATTTT.

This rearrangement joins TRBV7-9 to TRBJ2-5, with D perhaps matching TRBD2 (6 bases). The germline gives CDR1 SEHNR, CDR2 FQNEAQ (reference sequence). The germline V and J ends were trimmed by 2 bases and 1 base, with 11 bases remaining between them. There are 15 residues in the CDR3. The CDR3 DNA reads TGTGCCAGCAGCTTATTCTTAGCGGTCCAAGAGACCCAGTACTTC. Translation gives CASSLFLAVQETQYF.

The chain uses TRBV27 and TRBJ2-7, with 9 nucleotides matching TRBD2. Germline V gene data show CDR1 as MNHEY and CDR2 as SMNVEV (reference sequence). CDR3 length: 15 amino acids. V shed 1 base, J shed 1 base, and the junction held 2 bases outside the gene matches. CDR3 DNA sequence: TGTGCCAGCAGTTTATTCAGCGGGAGGTCCTACGAGCAGTACTTC. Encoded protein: CASSLFSGRSYEQYF.

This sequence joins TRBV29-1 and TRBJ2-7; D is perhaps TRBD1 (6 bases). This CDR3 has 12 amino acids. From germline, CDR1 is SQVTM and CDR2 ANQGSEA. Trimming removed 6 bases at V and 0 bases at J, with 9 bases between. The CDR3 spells CSVLDSSYEQYF. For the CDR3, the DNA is TGCAGCGTCCTGGACAGCTCCTACGAGCAGTACTTC.

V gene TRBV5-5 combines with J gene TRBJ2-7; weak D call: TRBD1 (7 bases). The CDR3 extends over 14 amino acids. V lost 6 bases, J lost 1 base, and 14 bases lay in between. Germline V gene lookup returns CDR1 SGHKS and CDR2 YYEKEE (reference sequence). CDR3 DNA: TGTGCCAGCACCTGGACAGGAGGGTCCTACGAGCAGTACTTC. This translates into CASTWTGGSYEQYF.

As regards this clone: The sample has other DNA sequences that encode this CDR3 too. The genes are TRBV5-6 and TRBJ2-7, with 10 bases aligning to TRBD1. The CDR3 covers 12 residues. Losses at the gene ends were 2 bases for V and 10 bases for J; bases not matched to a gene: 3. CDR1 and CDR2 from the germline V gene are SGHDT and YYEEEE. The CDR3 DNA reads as TGTGCCAGCAGCTTCGGGACAGGGGAACAGTACTTC. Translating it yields CASSFGTGEQYF. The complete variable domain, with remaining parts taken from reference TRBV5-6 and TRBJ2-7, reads DAGVTQSPTHLIKTRGQQVTLRCSPKSGHDTVSWYQQALGQGPQFIFQYYEEEERQRGNFPDRFSGHQFPNYSSELNVNALLLGDSALYLCASSFGTGEQYFGPGTRLTVT.

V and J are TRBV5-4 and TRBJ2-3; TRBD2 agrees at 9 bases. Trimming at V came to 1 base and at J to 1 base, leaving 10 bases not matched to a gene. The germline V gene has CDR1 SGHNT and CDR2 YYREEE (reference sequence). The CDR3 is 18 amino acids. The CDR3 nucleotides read TGTGCCAGCAGCTTGTTTATTGTGATAGCGGGAGGCACAGATACGCAGTATTTT. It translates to CASSLFIVIAGGTDTQYF.

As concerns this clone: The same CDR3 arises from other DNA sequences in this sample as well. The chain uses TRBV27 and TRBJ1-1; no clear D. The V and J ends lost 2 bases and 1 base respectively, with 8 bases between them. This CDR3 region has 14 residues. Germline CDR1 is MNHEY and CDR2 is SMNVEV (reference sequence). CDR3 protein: CASSLRQPNTEAFF. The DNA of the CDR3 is TGTGCCAGCAGTTTACGCCAGCCGAACACTGAAGCTTTCTTT.